This section outlines one TCR beta chain sequence together with its context. V gave up 4 bases and J gave up 5 bases, with 16 bases separating them. The germline gives CDR1 SGDLS, CDR2 YYNGEE. The CDR3 length is 14 residues. Here immunoSEQ multiplex PCR was the method, and the copy in TCRdb shows in-frame clones only, minus some. This repertoire shows 79,000 or so clones, approximately 96% found once; its top ten account for about 0.3%. These data belong to a study of technical replicates of blood from several donors. The specimen sequenced was T cells isolated from PBMCs. The source is a human donor in good health. The chain uses TRBV9 and TRBJ2-7, with D tentatively TRBD1 (6 bases). CDR3 amino acids: CASSRQALGDEQYF. CDR3 sequence (DNA): TGTGCCAGCAGCCGACAGGCCCTAGGAGACGAGCAGTACTTC. Looking up the rest from reference TRBV9 and TRBJ2-7 gives the full variable domain: DSGVTQTPKHLITATGQRVTLRCSPRSGDLSVYWYQQSLDQGLQFLIQYYNGEERAKGNILERFSAQQFPDLHSELNLSSLELGDSALYFCASSRQALGDEQYFGPGTRLTVT.